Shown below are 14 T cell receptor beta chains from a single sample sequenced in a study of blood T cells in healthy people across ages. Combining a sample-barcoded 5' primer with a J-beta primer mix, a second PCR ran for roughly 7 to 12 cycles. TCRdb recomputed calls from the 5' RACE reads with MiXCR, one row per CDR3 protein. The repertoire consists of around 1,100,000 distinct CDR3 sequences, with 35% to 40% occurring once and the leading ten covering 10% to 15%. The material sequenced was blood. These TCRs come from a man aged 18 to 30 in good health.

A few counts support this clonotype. The CDR3: CSATLGASEKLFF. DNA for the CDR3: TGCAGTGCCACACTCGGCGCCAGTGAAAAACTGTTTTTT. The chain employs TRBV20-1 and TRBJ1-4; D unresolved. Germline loops: CDR1 DFQATT, CDR2 SNEGSKA (reference sequence). The CDR3 runs 13 residues. V was trimmed by 6 bases and J by 7 bases, leaving 15 bases between them.

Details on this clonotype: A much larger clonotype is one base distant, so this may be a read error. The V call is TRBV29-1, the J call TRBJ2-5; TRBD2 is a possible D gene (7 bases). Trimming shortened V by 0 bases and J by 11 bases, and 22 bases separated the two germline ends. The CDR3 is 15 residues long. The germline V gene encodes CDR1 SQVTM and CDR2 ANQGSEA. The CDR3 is CSVEDRRGRLNEQYF. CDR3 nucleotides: TGCAGCGTTGAAGATCGGCGGGGGCGCTTAAATGAGCAGTACTTC.

CDR3 sequence reads: CASETGFGTEAFF. CDR3 bases: TGTGCCAGCGAGACAGGGTTCGGCACTGAAGCTTTCTTT. V gene TRBV6-2 or TRBV6-3 combines with J gene TRBJ1-1, with 7 bases matching TRBD1. Germline V gene sequence: CDR1 MNHEY, CDR2 SVGEGT. This CDR3 contains 13 residues. V lost 8 bases and J lost 4; bases outside the gene matches: 7.

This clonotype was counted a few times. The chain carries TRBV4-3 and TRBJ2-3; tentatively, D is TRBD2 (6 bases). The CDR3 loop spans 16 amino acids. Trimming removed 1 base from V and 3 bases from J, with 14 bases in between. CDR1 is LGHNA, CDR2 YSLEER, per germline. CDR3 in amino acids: CASSQGQGLKTDTQYF. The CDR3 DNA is TGCGCCAGCAGCCAAGGCCAGGGACTGAAGACAGATACGCAGTATTTT.

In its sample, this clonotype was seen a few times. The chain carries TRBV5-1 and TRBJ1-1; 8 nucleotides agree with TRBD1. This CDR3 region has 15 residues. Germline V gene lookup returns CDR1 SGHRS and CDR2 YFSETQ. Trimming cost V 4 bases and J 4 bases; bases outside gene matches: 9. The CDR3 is CASSRGQGRGTEAFF. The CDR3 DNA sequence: TGCGCCAGCAGCAGAGGACAGGGAAGGGGCACTGAAGCTTTCTTT. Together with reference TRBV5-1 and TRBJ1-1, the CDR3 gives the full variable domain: KAGVTQTPRYLIKTRGQQVTLSCSPISGHRSVSWYQQTPGQGLQFLFEYFSETQRNKGNFPGRFSGRQFSNSRSEMNVSTLELGDSALYLCASSRGQGRGTEAFFGQGTRLTVV.

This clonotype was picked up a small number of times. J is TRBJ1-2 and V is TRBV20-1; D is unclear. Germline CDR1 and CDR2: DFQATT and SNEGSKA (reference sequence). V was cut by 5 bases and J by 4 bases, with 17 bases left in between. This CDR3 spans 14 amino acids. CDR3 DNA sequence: TGCAGTGCTGGAAGAACGAGACGTGCCTATGGCTACACCTTC. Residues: CSAGRTRRAYGYTF.

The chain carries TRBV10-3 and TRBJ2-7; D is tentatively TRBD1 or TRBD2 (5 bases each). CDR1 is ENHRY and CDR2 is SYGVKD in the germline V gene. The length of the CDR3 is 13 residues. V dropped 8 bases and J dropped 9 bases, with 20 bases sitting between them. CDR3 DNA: TGTGCCATCGAGGACCGGGACCACCCAAGGCAGTACTTC. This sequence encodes CAIEDRDHPRQYF.

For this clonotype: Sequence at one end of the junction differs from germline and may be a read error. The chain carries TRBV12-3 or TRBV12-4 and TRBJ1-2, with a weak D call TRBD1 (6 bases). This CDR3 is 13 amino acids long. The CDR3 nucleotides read TGTGCCGGCAGTACCGGACAGAGCTATGGCTACACCTTC. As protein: CAGSTGQSYGYTF.

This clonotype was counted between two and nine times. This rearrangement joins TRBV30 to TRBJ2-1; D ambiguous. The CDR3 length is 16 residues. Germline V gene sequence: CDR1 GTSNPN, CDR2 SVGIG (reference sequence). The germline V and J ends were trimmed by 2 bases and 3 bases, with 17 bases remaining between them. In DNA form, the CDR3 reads TGTGCCTGGAGTAACTGGACCACCACCTACTACAATGAGCAGTTCTTC. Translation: CAWSNWTTTYYNEQFF.

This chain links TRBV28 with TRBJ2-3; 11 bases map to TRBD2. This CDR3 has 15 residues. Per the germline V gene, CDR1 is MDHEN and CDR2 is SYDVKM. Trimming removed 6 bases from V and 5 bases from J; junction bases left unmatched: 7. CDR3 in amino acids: CASRLSGGAIDTQYF. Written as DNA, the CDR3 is TGTGCCAGCAGACTTAGCGGGGGGGCGATAGATACGCAGTATTTT.

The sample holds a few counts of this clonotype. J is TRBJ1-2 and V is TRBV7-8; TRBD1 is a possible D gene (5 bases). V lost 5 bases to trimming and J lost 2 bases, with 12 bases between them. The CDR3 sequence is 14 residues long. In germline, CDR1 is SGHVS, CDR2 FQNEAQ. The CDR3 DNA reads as TGTGCCAGCAGCGGCCCGACAGAGAACTATGGCTACACCTTC. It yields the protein CASSGPTENYGYTF.

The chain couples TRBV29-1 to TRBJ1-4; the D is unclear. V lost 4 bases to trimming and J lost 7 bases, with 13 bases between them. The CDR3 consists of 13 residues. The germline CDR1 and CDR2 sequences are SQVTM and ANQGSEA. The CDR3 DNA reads TGCAGCGTTGGGGGTGGCCCTAGTGAAAAACTGTTTTTT. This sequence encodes CSVGGGPSEKLFF.

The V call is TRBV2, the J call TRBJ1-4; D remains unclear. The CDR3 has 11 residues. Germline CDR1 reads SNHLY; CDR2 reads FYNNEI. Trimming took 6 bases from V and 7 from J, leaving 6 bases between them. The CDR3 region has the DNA TGTGCCAGCAGCGGCTCTGAAAAACTGTTTTTT. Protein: CASSGSEKLFF.

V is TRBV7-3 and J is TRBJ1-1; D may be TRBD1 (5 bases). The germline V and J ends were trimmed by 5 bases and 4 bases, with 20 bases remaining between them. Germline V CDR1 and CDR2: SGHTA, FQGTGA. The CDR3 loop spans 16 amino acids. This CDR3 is CASSRAGLGSGTEAFF. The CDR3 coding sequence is TGTGCCAGCAGCCGGGCAGGGCTGGGGTCGGGCACTGAAGCTTTCTTT.